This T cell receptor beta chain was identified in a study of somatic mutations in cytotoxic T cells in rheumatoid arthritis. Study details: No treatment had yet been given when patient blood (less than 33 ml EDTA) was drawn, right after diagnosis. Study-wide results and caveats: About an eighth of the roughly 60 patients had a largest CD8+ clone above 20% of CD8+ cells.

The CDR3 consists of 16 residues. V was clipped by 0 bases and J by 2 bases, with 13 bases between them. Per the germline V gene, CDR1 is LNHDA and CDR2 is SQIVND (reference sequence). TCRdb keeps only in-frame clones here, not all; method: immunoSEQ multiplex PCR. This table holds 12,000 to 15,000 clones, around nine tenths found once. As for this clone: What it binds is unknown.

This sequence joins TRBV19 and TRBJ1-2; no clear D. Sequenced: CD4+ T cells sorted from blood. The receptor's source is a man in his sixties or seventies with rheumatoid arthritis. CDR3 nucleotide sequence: TGTGCCAGTAGTATAGACCCCAAGCGTCTAAACTATGGCTACACCTTC. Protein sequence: CASSIDPKRLNYGYTF.